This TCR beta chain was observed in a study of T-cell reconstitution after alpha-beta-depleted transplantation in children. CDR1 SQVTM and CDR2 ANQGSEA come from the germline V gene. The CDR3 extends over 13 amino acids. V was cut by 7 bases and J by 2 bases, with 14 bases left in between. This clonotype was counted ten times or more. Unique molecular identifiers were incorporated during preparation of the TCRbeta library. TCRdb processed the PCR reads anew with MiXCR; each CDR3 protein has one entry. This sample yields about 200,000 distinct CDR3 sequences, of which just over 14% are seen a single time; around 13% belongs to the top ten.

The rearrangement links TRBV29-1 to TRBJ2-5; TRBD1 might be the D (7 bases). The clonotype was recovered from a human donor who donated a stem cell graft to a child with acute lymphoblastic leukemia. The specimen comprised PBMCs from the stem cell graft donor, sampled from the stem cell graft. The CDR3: CSGSRGAQETQYF. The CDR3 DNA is TGCAGCGGAAGCAGGGGGGCACAAGAGACCCAGTACTTC.